Listed here is a single T cell receptor (beta chain). It has no known antigen specificity. No base qualities exist here, and no much larger clone lies one base off it. The germline V gene sets CDR1 to WSHSY and CDR2 to SAAADI. V lost 4 bases and J lost 5 bases; the stretch between them is 6 bases long. From the cysteine up to the phenylalanine, the CDR3 has a length of 11 residues. The read is trimmed to its CDR3 DNA, 33 bases read in frame from base 1. For every enrolled patient, mismatch repair deficiency was confirmed by either polymerase chain reaction or immunohistochemistry. A few patients who responded to pembrolizumab therapy underwent TCR sequencing. In the phase II trial, pembrolizumab PD-1 blockade was tested prospectively in advanced mismatch repair-deficient cancers, no matter which tissue of origin the cancers came from. Peripheral blood T cell samples were collected serially, before PD-1 blockade began and at several time points afterward. Blood sampling times were reported as weeks after the first pembrolizumab dose.

The library was made by the immunoSEQ multiplex PCR assay. This is the immuneACCESS table as TCRdb keeps it, with only in-frame sequences that have V and J called. A part of the clones is gone; compared with another copy, unresolved V genes explain less than half, and the rest is unexplained. The table for this sample lists 120,000 or so clones; around 87% of them were counted only once. The top ten clones comprise 13% of the sample. The data originate from a study of PD-1 blockade in mismatch repair-deficient tumors (TCRdb year 2017). Study-level background: Between late 2013 and September 2016, more than 75 consecutive patients with about 12 mismatch repair-deficient cancer types, all previously treated and progressing, were enrolled in the trial. Deep sequencing of TCR CDR3 regions was used to track tumor-associated T cell clones in peripheral blood of patients responding to PD-1 blockade.

General study outcomes and caveats: Tumor-resident clones, often undetectable in blood before treatment, expanded rapidly after pembrolizumab and then contracted, generally before radiologic responses.

This sample comprised peripheral blood, obtained 44 weeks after starting pembrolizumab. The sequence came from an adult with mismatch repair-deficient cancer. This receptor chain uses TRBV10-2 and TRBJ2-7; the D gene identity is not certain. The base sequence is TGCGCCAGCAGTGTCCGAGACGAGCAGTACTTC. Translated, it reads CASSVRDEQYF.